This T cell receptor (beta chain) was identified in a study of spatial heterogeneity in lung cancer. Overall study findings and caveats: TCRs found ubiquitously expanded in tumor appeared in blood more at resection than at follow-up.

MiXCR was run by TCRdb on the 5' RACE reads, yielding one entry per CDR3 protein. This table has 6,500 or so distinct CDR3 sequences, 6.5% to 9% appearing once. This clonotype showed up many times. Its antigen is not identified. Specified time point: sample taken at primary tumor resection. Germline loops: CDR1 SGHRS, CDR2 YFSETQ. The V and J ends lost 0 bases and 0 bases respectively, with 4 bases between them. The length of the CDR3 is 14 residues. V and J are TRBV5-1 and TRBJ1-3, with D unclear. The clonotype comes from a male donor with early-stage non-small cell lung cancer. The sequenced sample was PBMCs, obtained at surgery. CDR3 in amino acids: CASSLDSSGNTIYF. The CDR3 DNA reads TGCGCCAGCAGCTTGGATAGCTCTGGAAACACCATATATTTT.